This passage covers 20 T cell receptor beta chains from one sample sequenced in a study of T cells in Graves' hyperthyroidism and ophthalmopathy. Regions amplified from RNA transcripts were the TCR beta CDR3 regions. Initially, a first-round RT-PCR of the TCR CDR3 employed the HTBI primer set. TCRdb recomputed calls from the multiplex PCR reads with MiXCR, one row per CDR3 protein. The data show 730,000 or so distinct CDR3 sequences, with 18% seen just once and roughly a sixth held by the top ten. The sample consisted of blood. All receptors come from a woman between 45 and 65 years old with Graves' hyperthyroidism that later progressed to Graves' ophthalmopathy.

This clonotype was seen ten or more times. V gene TRBV3-1 combines with J gene TRBJ2-7; no reliable D call. Germline lookup yields CDR1 LGHDT and CDR2 YNNKEL (reference sequence). V lost 0 bases to trimming and J lost 4 bases, with 10 bases between them. This CDR3 contains 14 residues. CDR3 region: CASSQDLVRYEQYF. CDR3 bases: TGTGCCAGCAGCCAAGATTTGGTTCGGTACGAGCAGTACTTC.

CDR3 amino acids: CASRPASSGANVLTF. DNA for the CDR3: TGTGCCAGCAGGCCAGCGTCCTCTGGGGCCAACGTCCTGACTTTC. The V call is TRBV5-6, the J call TRBJ2-6, with D uncertain. The CDR3 consists of 15 residues. The germline V and J ends were trimmed by 5 bases and 0 bases, with 9 bases remaining between them. Germline V CDR1 and CDR2: SGHDT, YYEEEE.

This clonotype was counted between two and nine times. The chain uses TRBV28 and TRBJ2-7; 8 nucleotides agree with TRBD1. The germline CDR1 and CDR2 sequences are MDHEN and SYDVKM. V was pared by 6 bases and J by 2 bases, with 6 bases of the junction left unmatched. This CDR3 is built from 14 residues. CDR3 coding DNA: TGTGCCAGCAGCCAAGTGGGACAGGCCTACGAGCAGTACTTC. Encoded protein: CASSQVGQAYEQYF.

This clonotype was recorded many times. The chain carries TRBV12-3 or TRBV12-4 and TRBJ1-2; D gene ambiguous. V lost 1 base and J 3 bases, leaving 6 bases between the germline ends. The CDR3 loop spans 13 amino acids. The CDR3, as DNA: TGTGCCAGCAGTTTAGTGTCAGACTATGGCTACACCTTC. This translates into CASSLVSDYGYTF.

This clonotype was seen ten or more times. The chain recombines TRBV12-3 or TRBV12-4 with TRBJ1-1; tentative D call: TRBD1 (6 bases). Trimming took 4 bases from V and 6 from J, leaving 12 bases between them. The CDR3 has 13 residues. DNA of the CDR3: TGTGCCAGCAGTTACACAGGGTTCCCTGAAGCTTTCTTT. It is translated as CASSYTGFPEAFF.

The chain joins TRBV19 to TRBJ1-6; no firm D call. CDR1 and CDR2 from the germline V gene are LNHDA and SQIVND (reference sequence). Trimming removed 0 bases at V and 8 bases at J, with 11 bases between. This CDR3 comprises 15 residues. The CDR3 bases are TGTGCCAGTAGTATAGATCCGGGCCCTGATTCACCCCTCCACTTT. Translation gives CASSIDPGPDSPLHF.

This rearrangement joins TRBV30 to TRBJ1-5; D not resolved. Trimming left V 2 bases short and J 1 base short, with 12 bases between. The CDR3 consists of 15 residues. Germline CDR1 is GTSNPN and CDR2 is SVGIG (reference sequence). The CDR3 here is CAWSLGMASNQPQHF. In nucleotides, the CDR3 is TGTGCCTGGAGTTTGGGGATGGCGAGCAATCAGCCCCAGCATTTT.

The chain uses TRBV4-2 and TRBJ2-1; 7 bases match TRBD2. V trimming: 2 bases; J trimming: 3 bases; junction bases outside the gene matches: 4. CDR1 is LGHNA and CDR2 is YNFKEQ in the germline V gene. The length of the CDR3 is 15 residues. DNA for the CDR3: TGTGCCAGCAGCCAACCGGGACTACACTACAATGAGCAGTTCTTC. Translated, it gives CASSQPGLHYNEQFF.

This clonotype was seen at least ten times. This chain uses TRBV12-3 or TRBV12-4 with TRBJ1-6, with 8 bases lining up with TRBD1. This CDR3 has 16 amino acids. The J segment lost 6 bases and the V segment lost 3 bases, leaving 7 bases of the junction unmatched. The CDR3 DNA follows: TGTGCCAGCAGTTTCCAGGGGGCGCTTGCTAATTCACCCCTCCACTTT. This translates into CASSFQGALANSPLHF.

This clonotype came up many times. The CDR3 sequence: CASSVTSGGIEQYF. In DNA form, the CDR3 reads TGTGCCAGCAGCGTGACTAGCGGGGGGATCGAGCAGTACTTC. This rearrangement joins TRBV9 to TRBJ2-7; TRBD2 matches at 13 bases. The CDR3 is 14 residues long. V shed 2 bases, J shed 6 bases, and the junction held 2 bases outside the gene matches. Germline CDR1 reads SGDLS; CDR2 reads YYNGEE. Together with reference TRBV9 and TRBJ2-7, the CDR3 gives the full variable domain: DSGVTQTPKHLITATGQRVTLRCSPRSGDLSVYWYQQSLDQGLQFLIQYYNGEERAKGNILERFSAQQFPDLHSELNLSSLELGDSALYFCASSVTSGGIEQYFGPGTRLTVT.

The sample holds many counts of this clonotype. The chain employs TRBV11-1 and TRBJ2-5, with D possibly being TRBD2 (6 bases). There are 15 residues in the CDR3. V lost 5 bases to trimming and J lost 1 base, with 14 bases between them. The germline CDR1 and CDR2 sequences are SGHAT and FQDESV (reference sequence). The CDR3 DNA sequence: TGTGCCAGCAGCGCCCCCGGACTACTCCAAGAGACCCAGTACTTC. It specifies CASSAPGLLQETQYF.

As regards this clonotype: A much larger clone differs from this one at a single base, so this may be a read error. This chain connects TRBV5-1 to TRBJ1-1, with unresolved D. CDR1 SGHRS and CDR2 YFSETQ come from the germline V gene. The CDR3 sequence is 15 residues long. The CDR3 loop is CANSLDRGSRTEAFF. CDR3 DNA sequence: TGCGCCAACAGCTTGGATAGAGGATCGCGGACTGAAGCTTTCTTT.

At least ten counts were recorded for this clonotype. The chain links TRBV3-1 to TRBJ1-2; the D is unclear. V lost 5 bases, J lost 8 bases, and 21 bases lay in between. Germline V gene data show CDR1 as LGHDT and CDR2 as YNNKEL (reference sequence). CDR3 length: 15 amino acids. The CDR3 region is CASSRLQEAARGYTF. The CDR3 DNA reads TGTGCCAGCAGCAGACTCCAGGAAGCTGCACGAGGCTACACCTTC.

The V call is TRBV14, the J call TRBJ1-5, with 10 bases aligning to TRBD1. V was clipped by 0 bases and J by 0 bases; unmatched bases: 8. There are 19 residues in the CDR3. Germline lookup yields CDR1 SGHDN and CDR2 FVKESK. CDR3 sequence (DNA): TGTGCCAGCAGCCAAGATGGGACAGGGGATGGGAATAGCAATCAGCCCCAGCATTTT. Encoded protein: CASSQDGTGDGNSNQPQHF.

This clonotype was picked up many times. V is TRBV3-1 and J is TRBJ2-5; no reliable D call. With 0 bases removed from V and 4 bases from J, the gap between germline ends came to 15 bases. This CDR3 is built from 16 residues. Germline V lookup: CDR1 LGHDT, CDR2 YNNKEL (reference sequence). CDR3 residues: CASSQDPPPAGETQYF. For the CDR3, the DNA is TGTGCCAGCAGCCAAGATCCGCCCCCGGCCGGAGAGACCCAGTACTTC.

This clonotype showed up just a few times. The chain recombines TRBV5-1 with TRBJ2-5; D unresolved. The V end was cut by 0 bases, the J end by 1 base, with 7 bases between. Per germline, CDR1 SGHRS and CDR2 YFSETQ. The CDR3 totals 14 residues. The CDR3: CASSLDLVQETQYF. The CDR3 coding sequence is TGCGCCAGCAGCTTGGATCTTGTCCAAGAGACCCAGTACTTC.

The V call is TRBV10-3, the J call TRBJ2-1, with TRBD2 matching 15 bases. V trimming: 3 bases; J trimming: 8 bases; junction bases outside the gene matches: 8. Germline values: CDR1 ENHRY, CDR2 SYGVKD. The CDR3 is 17 amino acids. Here the CDR3 DNA reads TGTGCCATCAGTGAAACCAGGACTAGCGGGGGGGCCTATGAGCAGTTCTTC. Its translation is CAISETRTSGGAYEQFF.

This chain connects TRBV5-1 to TRBJ2-5; D perhaps matches TRBD1 (6 bases). Germline CDR1 is SGHRS and CDR2 is YFSETQ. CDR3 length: 15 residues. Deletions cut 4 bases from V and 5 bases from J, with 18 bases between. The chain's CDR3 is CASSLDSQAWETQYF. The CDR3 region has the DNA TGCGCCAGCAGCCTGGACAGCCAGGCATGGGAGACCCAGTACTTC.

This clonotype was counted many times. The junction departs from germline at one end; a sequencing error may be responsible. V and J are TRBV7-7 and TRBJ2-3; no clear D. The CDR3 consists of 14 residues. Germline CDR1 SSHAT, CDR2 FNYEAQ (reference sequence). CDR3 coding DNA: TGTGCTAGCAGCATCGGGTGGGGCACAGATACGCAGTATTTT. This sequence encodes CASSIGWGTDTQYF.

The chain combines TRBV15 with TRBJ1-2, with D unresolved. V was cut by 1 base and J by 4 bases, with 13 bases left in between. Germline CDR1 LNHNV, CDR2 YYDKDF (reference sequence). The CDR3 is made up of 15 amino acids. This chain's CDR3 is CATSRVAEPFYGYTF. CDR3 DNA: TGTGCCACCAGCAGAGTGGCGGAACCCTTCTATGGCTACACCTTC.